This T cell receptor beta chain was obtained from a study of cytomegalovirus exposure and HLA in healthy donors. Per the germline V gene, CDR1 is LGHNA and CDR2 is YNFKEQ. There are 17 residues in the CDR3. V gave up 0 bases and J gave up 1 base, with 12 bases separating them. Comments on this clone: Its antigen remains unknown.

Points from the study as a whole: Listed as cytomegalovirus-associated were 150 or so TCR beta chains. A missense DCLRE1C variant was associated with V- and J-gene trimming of TCR beta chains in a later analysis, and an independent cohort replicated the association. Rarity marked most TCR sequences, yet some public TCRs occurred in many donors.

The PCR contained 60 Vbeta and 13 Jbeta primers. This table comes from immunoSEQ multiplex PCR, and its TCRdb copy is limited to in-frame clones, with some not included. The sample consists of about 190,000 clones, about 77% of them appearing once. All donors participated as healthy donors of bone marrow. V gene TRBV4-2 combines with J gene TRBJ2-2; a possible D gene is TRBD2 (5 bases). The sequence was obtained from a woman under 40 in good health and CMV-seropositive. The material sequenced was PBMCs. CDR3 sequence reads: CASSQELRARNTGELFF. The DNA for the CDR3 is TGTGCCAGCAGCCAAGAGTTGCGGGCGCGGAACACCGGGGAGCTGTTTTTT.